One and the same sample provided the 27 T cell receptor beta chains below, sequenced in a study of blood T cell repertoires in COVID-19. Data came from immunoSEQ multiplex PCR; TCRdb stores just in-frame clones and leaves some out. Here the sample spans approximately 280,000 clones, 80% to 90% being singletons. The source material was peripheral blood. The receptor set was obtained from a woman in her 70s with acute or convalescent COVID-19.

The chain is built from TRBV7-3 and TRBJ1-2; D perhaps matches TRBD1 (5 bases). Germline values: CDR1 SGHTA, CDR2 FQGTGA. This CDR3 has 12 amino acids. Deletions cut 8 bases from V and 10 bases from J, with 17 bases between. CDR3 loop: CASGDSSDSYTF. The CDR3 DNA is TGTGCCAGCGGTGACAGTTCCGACTCCTACACCTTC.

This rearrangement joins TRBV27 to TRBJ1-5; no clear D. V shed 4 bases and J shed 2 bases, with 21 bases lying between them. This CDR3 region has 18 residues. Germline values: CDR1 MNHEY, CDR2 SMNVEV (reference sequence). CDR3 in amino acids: CASSSGFGRGKRNQPQHF. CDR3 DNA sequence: TGTGCCAGCAGTTCTGGGTTTGGTCGGGGTAAGCGCAATCAGCCCCAGCATTTT.

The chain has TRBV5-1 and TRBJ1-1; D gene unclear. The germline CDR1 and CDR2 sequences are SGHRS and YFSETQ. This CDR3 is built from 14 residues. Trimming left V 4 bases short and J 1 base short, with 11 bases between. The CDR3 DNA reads TGCGCCAGCAGCGAGAGCACCCGGAACACTGAAGCTTTCTTT. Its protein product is CASSESTRNTEAFF.

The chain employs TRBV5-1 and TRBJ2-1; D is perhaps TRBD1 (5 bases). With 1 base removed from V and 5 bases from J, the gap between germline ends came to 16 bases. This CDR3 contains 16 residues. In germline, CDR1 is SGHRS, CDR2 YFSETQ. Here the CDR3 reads CASSLYSQGDDNEQFF. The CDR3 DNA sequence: TGCGCCAGCAGCTTGTATTCCCAAGGGGATGACAATGAGCAGTTCTTC.

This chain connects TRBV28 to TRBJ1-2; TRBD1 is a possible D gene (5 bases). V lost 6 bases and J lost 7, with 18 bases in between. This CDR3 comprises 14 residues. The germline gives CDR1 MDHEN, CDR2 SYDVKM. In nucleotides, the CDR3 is TGTGCCAGCAGCTTAGCAGGGATGGGCCGTGGCTACACCTTC. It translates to CASSLAGMGRGYTF.

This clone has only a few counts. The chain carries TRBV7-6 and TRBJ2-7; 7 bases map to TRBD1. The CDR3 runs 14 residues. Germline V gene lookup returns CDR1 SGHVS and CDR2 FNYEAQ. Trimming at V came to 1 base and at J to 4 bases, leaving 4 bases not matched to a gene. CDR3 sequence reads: CASSLDGRGYEQYF. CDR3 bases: TGTGCCAGCAGCTTAGATGGCAGGGGGTACGAGCAGTACTTC.

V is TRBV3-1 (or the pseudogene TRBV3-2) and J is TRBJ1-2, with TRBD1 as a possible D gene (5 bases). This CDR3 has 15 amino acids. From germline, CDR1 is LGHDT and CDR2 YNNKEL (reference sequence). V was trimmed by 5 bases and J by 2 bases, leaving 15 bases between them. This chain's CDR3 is CASSARGGVNYGYTF. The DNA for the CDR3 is TGTGCCAGCAGCGCCCGCGGGGGGGTAAACTATGGCTACACCTTC.

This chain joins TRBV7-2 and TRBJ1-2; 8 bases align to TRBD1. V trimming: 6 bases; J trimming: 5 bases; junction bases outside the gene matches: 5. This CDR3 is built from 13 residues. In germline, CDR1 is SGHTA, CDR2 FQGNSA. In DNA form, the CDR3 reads TGTGCCAGCAGACGGACAGGGCAGTATGGCTACACCTTC. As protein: CASRRTGQYGYTF.

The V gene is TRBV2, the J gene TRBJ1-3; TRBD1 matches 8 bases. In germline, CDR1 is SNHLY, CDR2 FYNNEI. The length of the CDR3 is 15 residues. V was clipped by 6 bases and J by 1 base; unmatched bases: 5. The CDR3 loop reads CASSRTGSSGNTIYF. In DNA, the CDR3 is TGTGCCAGCAGCCGGACAGGGAGTTCTGGAAACACCATATATTTT. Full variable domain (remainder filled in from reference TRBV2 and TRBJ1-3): EPEVTQTPSHQVTQMGQEVILRCVPISNHLYFYWYRQILGQKVEFLVSFYNNEISEKSEIFDDQFSVERPDGSNFTLKIRSTKLEDSAMYFCASSRTGSSGNTIYFGEGSWLTVV.

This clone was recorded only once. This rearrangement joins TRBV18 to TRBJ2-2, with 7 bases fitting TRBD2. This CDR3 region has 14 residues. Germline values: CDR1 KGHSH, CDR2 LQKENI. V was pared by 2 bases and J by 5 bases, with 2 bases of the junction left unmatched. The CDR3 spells CASSPRRETGELFF. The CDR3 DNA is TGTGCCAGCTCACCAAGGCGGGAGACCGGGGAGCTGTTTTTT.

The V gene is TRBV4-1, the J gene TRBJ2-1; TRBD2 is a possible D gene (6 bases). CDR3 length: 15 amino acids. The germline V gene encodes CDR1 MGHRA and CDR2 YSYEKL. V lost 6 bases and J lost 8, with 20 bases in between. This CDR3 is CASRFLGGFAYEQFF. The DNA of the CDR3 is TGCGCCAGCAGGTTCCTGGGGGGTTTTGCATATGAGCAGTTCTTC.

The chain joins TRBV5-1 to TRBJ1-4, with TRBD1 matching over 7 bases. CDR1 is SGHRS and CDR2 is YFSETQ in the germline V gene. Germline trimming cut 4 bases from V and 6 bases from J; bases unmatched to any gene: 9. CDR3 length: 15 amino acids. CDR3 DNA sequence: TGCGCCAGCAGCACCGACGGGACAGTGTATGAAAAACTGTTTTTT. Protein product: CASSTDGTVYEKLFF.

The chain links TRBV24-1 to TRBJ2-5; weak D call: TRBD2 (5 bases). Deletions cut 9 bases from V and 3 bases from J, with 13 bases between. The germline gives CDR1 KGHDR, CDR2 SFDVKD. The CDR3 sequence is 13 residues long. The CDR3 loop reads CATSDGKEETQYF. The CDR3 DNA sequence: TGTGCCACCTCCGACGGGAAAGAAGAGACCCAGTACTTC.

The CDR3 bases are TGCGCCAGCAGTCCGCAGGGTAGCACCACAGATACGCAGTATTTT. Translated: CASSPQGSTTDTQYF. The rearrangement links TRBV10-2 to TRBJ2-3, with D possibly TRBD1 on 5 matching bases. Between the trimmed V and J ends, which lost 5 bases and 2 bases, there was a span of 14 bases. Looked up from germline, CDR1 is WSHSY and CDR2 is SAAADI. This CDR3 contains 15 residues.

CDR3 DNA: TGTGCCAGCAGCCGGGACAGGAATAGCAATCAGCCCCAGCATTTT. Its translation: CASSRDRNSNQPQHF. The chain uses TRBV3-1 (or the pseudogene TRBV3-2) and TRBJ1-5, with 8 positions matching TRBD1. The J segment lost 0 bases and the V segment lost 4 bases, leaving 2 bases of the junction unmatched. From germline, CDR1 is LGHDT and CDR2 YNNKEL (reference sequence). The CDR3 is made up of 15 amino acids.

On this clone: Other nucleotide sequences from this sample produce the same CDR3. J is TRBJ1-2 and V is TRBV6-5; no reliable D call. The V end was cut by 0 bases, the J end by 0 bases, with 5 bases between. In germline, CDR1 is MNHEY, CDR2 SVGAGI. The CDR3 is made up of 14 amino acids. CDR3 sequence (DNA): TGTGCCAGCAGTTACTCCCCCTCTAACTATGGCTACACCTTC. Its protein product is CASSYSPSNYGYTF.

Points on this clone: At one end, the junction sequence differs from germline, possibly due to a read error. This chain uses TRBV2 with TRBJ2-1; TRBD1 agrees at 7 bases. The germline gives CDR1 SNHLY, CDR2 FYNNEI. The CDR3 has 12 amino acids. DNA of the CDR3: TGTGCCAGCAGCGGACAGGTCAATGATCAGTTCTTC. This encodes CASSGQVNDQFF.

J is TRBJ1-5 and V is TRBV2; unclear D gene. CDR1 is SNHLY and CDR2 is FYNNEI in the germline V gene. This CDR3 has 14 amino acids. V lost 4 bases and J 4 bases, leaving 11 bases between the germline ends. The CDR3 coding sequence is TGTGCCAGCAGTGGGAGGACGGTGAATCAGCCCCAGCATTTT. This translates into CASSGRTVNQPQHF.

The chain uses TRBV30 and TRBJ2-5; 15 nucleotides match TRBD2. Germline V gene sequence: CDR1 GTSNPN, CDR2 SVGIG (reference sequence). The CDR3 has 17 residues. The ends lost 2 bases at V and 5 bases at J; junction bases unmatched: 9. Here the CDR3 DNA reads TGTGCCTGGAGTTCCGGACTAGCGGGGGGGGGTATTGAGACCCAGTACTTC. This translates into CAWSSGLAGGGIETQYF.

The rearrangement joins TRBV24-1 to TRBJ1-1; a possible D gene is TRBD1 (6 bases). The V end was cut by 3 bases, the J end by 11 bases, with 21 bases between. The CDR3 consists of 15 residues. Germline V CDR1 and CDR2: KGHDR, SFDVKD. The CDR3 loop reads CATSDARGGEAAAFF. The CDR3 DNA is TGTGCCACCAGTGATGCCAGGGGAGGGGAGGCTGCTGCTTTCTTT.

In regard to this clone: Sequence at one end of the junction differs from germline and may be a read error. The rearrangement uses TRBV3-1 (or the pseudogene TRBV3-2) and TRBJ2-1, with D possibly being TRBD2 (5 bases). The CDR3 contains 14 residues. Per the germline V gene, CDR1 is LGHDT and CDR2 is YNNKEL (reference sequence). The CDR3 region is CASSQDGSVDSRLF. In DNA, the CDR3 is TGTGCCAGCAGCCAAGACGGATCAGTGGACTCCCGGCTCTTC.

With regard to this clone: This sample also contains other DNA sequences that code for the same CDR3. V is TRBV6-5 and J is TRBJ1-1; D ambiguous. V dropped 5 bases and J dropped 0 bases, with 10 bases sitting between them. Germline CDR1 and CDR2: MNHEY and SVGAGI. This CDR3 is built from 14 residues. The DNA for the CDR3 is TGTGCCAGCAGTAGAGGGTCACTGAACACTGAAGCTTTCTTT. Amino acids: CASSRGSLNTEAFF.

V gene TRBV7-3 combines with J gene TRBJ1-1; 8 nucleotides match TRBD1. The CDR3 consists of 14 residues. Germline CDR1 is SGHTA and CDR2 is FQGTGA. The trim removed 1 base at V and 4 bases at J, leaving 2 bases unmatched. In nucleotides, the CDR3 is TGTGCCAGCAGCTTAAGACAGGGGTCCACTGAAGCTTTCTTT. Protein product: CASSLRQGSTEAFF.

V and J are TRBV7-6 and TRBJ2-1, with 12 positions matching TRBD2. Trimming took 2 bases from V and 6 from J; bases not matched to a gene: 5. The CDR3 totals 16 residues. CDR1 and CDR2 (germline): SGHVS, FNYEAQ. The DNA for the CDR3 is TGTGCCAGCAGCTTAATAGGACTAGCGGGGTTCAATGAGCAGTTCTTC. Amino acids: CASSLIGLAGFNEQFF. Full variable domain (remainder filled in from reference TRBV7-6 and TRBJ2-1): GAGVSQSPRYKVTKRGQDVALRCDPISGHVSLYWYRQALGQGPEFLTYFNYEAQQDKSGLPNDRFSAERPEGSISTLTIQRTEQRDSAMYRCASSLIGLAGFNEQFFGPGTRLTVL.

CDR3 DNA: TGTGCCACCAGCAGAGACCCGTACACTGAAGCTTTCTTT. It translates to CATSRDPYTEAFF. This rearrangement joins TRBV15 to TRBJ1-1; D gene ambiguous. CDR3 length: 13 amino acids. V was shortened by 0 bases and J by 3 bases, with 5 bases between the two germline ends. CDR1 is LNHNV, CDR2 YYDKDF, per germline (reference sequence).

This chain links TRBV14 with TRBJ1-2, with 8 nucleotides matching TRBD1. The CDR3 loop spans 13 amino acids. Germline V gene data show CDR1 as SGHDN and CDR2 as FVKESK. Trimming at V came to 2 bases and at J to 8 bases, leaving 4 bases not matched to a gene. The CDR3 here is CASSQQGAPGYTF. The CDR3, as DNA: TGTGCCAGCAGCCAACAGGGGGCGCCCGGCTACACCTTC.

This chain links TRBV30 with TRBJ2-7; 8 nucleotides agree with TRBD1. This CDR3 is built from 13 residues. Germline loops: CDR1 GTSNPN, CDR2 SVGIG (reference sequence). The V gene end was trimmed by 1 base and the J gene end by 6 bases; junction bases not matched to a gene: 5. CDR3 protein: CAWSEDRVGEQYF. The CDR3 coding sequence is TGTGCCTGGAGTGAGGACAGGGTGGGCGAGCAGTACTTC.